This T cell receptor (beta chain) was documented in a study of cytomegalovirus exposure and HLA in healthy donors. The PCR contained 60 Vbeta and 13 Jbeta primers. Clones were read by immunoSEQ multiplex PCR, and TCRdb kept only the in-frame ones, dropping some. The table includes 150,000 to 200,000 clones, about 88% detected once. Study-wide findings and caveats: HLA-A and HLA-B allele assignments for most subjects were reportedly predicted accurately using TCR beta sequences. An analysis that was carried out later associated 16,000 or so TCR beta sequences with HLA alleles at 0.05 false discovery rate. Among the CMV-associated chains, three were confirmed in vitro as specific for CMV antigens. Presence/absence analyses rested on an assumption that sequencing depth was roughly uniform across donors.

CDR1 is SGHTA and CDR2 is FQGNSA in the germline V gene. The CDR3 totals 16 residues. Trimming cost V 4 bases and J 0 bases; bases outside gene matches: 7. Points on this clone: What it recognizes is unknown.

This chain joins TRBV7-2 and TRBJ2-5, with 8 bases lining up with TRBD2. The sample taken for sequencing was PBMCs. The TCR was taken from a woman under 30 in good health and CMV-seronegative. CDR3 protein: CASSWSAGGYQETQYF. The DNA for the CDR3 is TGTGCCAGCAGCTGGTCTGCGGGGGGTTACCAAGAGACCCAGTACTTC.